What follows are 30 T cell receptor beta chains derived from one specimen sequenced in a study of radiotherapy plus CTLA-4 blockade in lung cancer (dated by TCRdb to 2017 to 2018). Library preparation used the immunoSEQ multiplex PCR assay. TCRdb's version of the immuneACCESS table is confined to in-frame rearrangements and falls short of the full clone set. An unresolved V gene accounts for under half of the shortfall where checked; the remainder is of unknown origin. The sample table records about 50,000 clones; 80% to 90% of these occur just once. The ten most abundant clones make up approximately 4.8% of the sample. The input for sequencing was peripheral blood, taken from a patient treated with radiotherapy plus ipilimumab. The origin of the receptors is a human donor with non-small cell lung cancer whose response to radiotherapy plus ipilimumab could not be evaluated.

In DNA, the CDR3 is TGTGCCAGCAGCCAGCGAGGGGGCCCCCTTTCCTACAATGAGCAGTTCTTC. This gives the protein CASSQRGGPLSYNEQFF. The rearrangement links TRBV7-3 to TRBJ2-1; the match to TRBD1 covers 7 bases. Germline V CDR1 and CDR2: SGHTA, FQGTGA. Unmatched junction bases numbered 11, after V lost 5 bases and J lost 1 base. The CDR3 is 17 residues long.

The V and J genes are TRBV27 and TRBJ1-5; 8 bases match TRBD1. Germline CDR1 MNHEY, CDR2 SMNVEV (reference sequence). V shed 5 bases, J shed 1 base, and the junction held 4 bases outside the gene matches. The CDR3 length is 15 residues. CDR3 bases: TGTGCCAGCAGTAAAACAGGGGGAAGCAATCAGCCCCAGCATTTT. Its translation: CASSKTGGSNQPQHF.

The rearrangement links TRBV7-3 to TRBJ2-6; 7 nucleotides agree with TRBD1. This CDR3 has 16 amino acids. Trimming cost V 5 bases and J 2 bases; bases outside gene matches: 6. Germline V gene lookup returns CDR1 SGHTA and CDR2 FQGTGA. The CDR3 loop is CASSLTGWTGANVLTF. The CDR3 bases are TGTGCCAGCAGCCTGACAGGGTGGACTGGGGCCAACGTCCTGACTTTC.

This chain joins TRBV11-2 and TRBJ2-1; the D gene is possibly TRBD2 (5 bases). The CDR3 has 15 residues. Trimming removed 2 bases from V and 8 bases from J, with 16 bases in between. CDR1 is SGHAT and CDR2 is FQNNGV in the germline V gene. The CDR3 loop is CASSLFGGLLYEQFF. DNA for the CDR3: TGTGCCAGCAGCTTATTTGGAGGCCTCTTATATGAGCAGTTCTTC. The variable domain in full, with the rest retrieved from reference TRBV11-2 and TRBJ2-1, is EAGVAQSPRYKIIEKRQSVAFWCNPISGHATLYWYQQILGQGPKLLIQFQNNGVVDDSQLPKDRFSAERLKGVDSTLKIQPAKLEDSAVYLCASSLFGGLLYEQFFGPGTRLTVL.

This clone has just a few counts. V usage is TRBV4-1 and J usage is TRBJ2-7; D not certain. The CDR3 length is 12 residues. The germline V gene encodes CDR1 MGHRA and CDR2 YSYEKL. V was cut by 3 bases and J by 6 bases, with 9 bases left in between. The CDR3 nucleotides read TGCGCCAGCAGCCAGATACTCGGCGAGCAGTACTTC. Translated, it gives CASSQILGEQYF.

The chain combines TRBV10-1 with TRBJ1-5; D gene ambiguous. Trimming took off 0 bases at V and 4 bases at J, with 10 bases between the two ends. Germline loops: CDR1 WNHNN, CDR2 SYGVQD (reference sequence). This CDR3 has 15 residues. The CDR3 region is CASSESEQPNQPQHF. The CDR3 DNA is TGCGCCAGCAGTGAGTCAGAACAGCCGAATCAGCCCCAGCATTTT.

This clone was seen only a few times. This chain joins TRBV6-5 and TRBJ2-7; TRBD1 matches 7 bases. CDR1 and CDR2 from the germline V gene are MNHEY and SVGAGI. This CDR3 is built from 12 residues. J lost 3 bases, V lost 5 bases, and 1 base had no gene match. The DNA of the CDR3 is TGTGCCAGCAGTCAGGGGGACTACGAGCAGTACTTC. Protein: CASSQGDYEQYF.

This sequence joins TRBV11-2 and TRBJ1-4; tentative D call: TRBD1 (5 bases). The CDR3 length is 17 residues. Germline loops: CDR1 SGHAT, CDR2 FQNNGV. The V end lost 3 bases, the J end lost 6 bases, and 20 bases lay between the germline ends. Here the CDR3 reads CASSFAPSGNGDEKLFF. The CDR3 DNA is TGTGCCAGCAGCTTCGCTCCCTCAGGGAATGGGGATGAAAAACTGTTTTTT.

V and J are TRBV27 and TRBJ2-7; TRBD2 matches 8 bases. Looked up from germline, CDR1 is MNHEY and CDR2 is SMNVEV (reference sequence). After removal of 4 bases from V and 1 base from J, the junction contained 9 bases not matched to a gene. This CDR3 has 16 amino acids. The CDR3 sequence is CASSSPGRETSYEQYF. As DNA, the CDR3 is TGTGCCAGCAGTTCCCCCGGGAGGGAGACGTCCTACGAGCAGTACTTC.

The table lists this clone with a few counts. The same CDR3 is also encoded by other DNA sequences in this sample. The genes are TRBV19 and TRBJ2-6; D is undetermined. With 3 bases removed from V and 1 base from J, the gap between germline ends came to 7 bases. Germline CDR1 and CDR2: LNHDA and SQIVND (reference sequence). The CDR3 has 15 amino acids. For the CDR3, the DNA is TGTGCCAGTAGTATTGCAGGTTCTGGGGCCAACGTCCTGACTTTC. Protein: CASSIAGSGANVLTF. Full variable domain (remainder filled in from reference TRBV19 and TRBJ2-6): DGGITQSPKYLFRKEGQNVTLSCEQNLNHDAMYWYRQDPGQGLRLIYYSQIVNDFQKGDIAEGYSVSREKKESFPLTVTSAQKNPTAFYLCASSIAGSGANVLTFGAGSRLTVL.

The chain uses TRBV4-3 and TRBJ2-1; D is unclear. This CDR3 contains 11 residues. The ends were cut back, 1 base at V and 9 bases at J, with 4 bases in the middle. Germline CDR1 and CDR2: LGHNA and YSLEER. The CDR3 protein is CASSQAGEQFF. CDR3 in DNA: TGCGCCAGCAGCCAAGCGGGTGAGCAGTTCTTC.

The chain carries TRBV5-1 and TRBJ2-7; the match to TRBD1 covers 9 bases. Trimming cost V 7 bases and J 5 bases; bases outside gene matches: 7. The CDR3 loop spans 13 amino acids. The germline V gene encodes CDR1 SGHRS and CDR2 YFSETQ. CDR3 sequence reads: CASSTGGFNEQYF. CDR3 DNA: TGCGCCAGCTCGACAGGGGGGTTCAACGAGCAGTACTTC.

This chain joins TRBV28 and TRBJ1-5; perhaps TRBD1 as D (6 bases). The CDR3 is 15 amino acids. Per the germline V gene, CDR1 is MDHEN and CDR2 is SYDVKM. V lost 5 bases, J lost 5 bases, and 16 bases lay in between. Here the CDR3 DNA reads TGTGCCAGCAGTCCCTTCGGACAGACGTATCAGCCCCAGCATTTT. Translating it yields CASSPFGQTYQPQHF.

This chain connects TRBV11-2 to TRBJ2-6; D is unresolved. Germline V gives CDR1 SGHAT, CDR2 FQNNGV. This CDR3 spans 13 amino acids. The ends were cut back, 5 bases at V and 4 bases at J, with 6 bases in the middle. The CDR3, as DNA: TGTGCCAGCAGCCGGGTGGGGGCCAACGTCCTGACTTTC. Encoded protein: CASSRVGANVLTF.

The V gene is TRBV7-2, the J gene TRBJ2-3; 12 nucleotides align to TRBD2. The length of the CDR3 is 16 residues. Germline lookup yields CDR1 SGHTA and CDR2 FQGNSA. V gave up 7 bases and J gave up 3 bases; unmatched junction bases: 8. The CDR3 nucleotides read TGTGCCAGCATCATGACTAGCGGGAGTGAAACAGATACGCAGTATTTT. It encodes CASIMTSGSETDTQYF. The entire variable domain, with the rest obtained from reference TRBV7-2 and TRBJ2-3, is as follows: GAGVSQSPSNKVTEKGKDVELRCDPISGHTALYWYRQSLGQGLEFLIYFQGNSAPDKSGLPSDRFSAERTGGSVSTLTIQRTQQEDSAVYLCASIMTSGSETDTQYFGPGTRLTVL.

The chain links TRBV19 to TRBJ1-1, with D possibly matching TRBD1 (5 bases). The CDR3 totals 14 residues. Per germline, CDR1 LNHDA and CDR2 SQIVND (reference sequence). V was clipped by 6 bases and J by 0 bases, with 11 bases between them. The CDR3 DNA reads TGTGCCAGTAGAGACAGCGCCATGAACACTGAAGCTTTCTTT. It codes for CASRDSAMNTEAFF.

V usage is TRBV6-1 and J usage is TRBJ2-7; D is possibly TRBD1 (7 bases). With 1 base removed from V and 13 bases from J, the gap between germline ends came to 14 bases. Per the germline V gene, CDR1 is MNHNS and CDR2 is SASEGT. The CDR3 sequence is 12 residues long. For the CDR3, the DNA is TGTGCCAGCAGTGAAGGTGGCAGGGGGGTATACTTC. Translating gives CASSEGGRGVYF.

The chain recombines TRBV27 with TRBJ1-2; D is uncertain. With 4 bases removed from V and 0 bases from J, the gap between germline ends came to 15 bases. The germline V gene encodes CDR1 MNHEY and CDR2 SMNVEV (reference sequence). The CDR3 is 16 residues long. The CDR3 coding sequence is TGTGCCAGCAGTTCCCGGGGTTGGGGTGCTAACTATGGCTACACCTTC. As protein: CASSSRGWGANYGYTF.

In nucleotides, the CDR3 is TGTGCCAGCAGCCAAGGGCCGGACAGACATAGCAATCAGCCCCAGCATTTT. Its protein is CASSQGPDRHSNQPQHF. The V and J genes are TRBV14 and TRBJ1-5; D might be TRBD1 (6 bases). The V end lost 1 base, the J end lost 0 bases, and 13 bases lay between the germline ends. CDR3 length equals 17 residues. Germline CDR1 reads SGHDN; CDR2 reads FVKESK.

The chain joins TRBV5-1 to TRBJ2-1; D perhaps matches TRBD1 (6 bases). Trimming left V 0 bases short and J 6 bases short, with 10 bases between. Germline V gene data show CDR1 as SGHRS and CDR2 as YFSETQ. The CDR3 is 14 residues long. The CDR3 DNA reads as TGCGCCAGCAGCTTGGATACAGGGTTCAATGAGCAGTTCTTC. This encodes CASSLDTGFNEQFF.

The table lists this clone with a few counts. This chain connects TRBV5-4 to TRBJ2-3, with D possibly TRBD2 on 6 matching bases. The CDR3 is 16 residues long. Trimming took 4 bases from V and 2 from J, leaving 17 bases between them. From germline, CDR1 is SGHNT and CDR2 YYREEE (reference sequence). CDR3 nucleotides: TGTGCCAGCAGCCCCGGGGAAAAGCGGGTCACAGATACGCAGTATTTT. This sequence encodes CASSPGEKRVTDTQYF.

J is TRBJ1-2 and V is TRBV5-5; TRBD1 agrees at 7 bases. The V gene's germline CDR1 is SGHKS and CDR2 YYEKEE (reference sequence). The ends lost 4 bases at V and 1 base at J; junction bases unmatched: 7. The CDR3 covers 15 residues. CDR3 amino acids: CASSPRTGFNYGYTF. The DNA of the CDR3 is TGTGCCAGCAGCCCCCGGACAGGTTTTAACTATGGCTACACCTTC. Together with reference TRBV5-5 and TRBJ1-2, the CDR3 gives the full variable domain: DAGVTQSPTHLIKTRGQQVTLRCSPISGHKSVSWYQQVLGQGPQFIFQYYEKEERGRGNFPDRFSARQFPNYSSELNVNALLLGDSALYLCASSPRTGFNYGYTFGSGTRLTVV.

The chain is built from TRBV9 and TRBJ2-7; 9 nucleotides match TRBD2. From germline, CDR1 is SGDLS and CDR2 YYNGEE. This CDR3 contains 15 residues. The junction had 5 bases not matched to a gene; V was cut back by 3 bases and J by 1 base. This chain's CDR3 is CASSGSGSPSYEQYF. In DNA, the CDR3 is TGTGCCAGCAGCGGTAGCGGGAGCCCTTCCTACGAGCAGTACTTC.

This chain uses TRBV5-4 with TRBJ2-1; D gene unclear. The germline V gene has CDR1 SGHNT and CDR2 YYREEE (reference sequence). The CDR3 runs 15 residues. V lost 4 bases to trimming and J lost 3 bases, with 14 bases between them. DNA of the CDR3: TGTGCCAGCAGCCCGGCGGCTAATTACTACAATGAGCAGTTCTTC. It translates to CASSPAANYYNEQFF.

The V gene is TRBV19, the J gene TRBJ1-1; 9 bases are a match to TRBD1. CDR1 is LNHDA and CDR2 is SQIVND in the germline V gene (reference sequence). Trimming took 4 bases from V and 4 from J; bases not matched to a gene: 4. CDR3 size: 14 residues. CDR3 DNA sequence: TGTGCCAGTAGTAGAGGACAGGGGAGCACTGAAGCTTTCTTT. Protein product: CASSRGQGSTEAFF.

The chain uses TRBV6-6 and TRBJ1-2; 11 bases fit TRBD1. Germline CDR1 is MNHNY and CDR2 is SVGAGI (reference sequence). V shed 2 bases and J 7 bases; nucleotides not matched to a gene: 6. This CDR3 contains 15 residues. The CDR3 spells CASSYLDRGLSGYTF. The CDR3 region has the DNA TGTGCCAGCAGTTACCTGGACAGGGGGCTAAGTGGCTACACCTTC.

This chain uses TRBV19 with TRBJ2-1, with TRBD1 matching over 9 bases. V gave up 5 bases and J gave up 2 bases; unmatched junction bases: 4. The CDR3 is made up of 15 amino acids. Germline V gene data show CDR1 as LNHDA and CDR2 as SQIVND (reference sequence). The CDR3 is CASSYTGGAYNEQFF. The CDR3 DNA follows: TGTGCCAGTAGTTATACAGGGGGCGCCTACAATGAGCAGTTCTTC.

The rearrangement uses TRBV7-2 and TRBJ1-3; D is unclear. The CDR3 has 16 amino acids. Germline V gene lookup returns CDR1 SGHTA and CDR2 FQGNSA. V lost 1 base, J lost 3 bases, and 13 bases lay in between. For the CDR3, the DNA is TGTGCCAGCAGCTTAGAAGCCCAGGTCCATGGAAACACCATATATTTT. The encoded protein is CASSLEAQVHGNTIYF. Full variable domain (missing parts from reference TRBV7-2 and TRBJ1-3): GAGVSQSPSNKVTEKGKDVELRCDPISGHTALYWYRQSLGQGLEFLIYFQGNSAPDKSGLPSDRFSAERTGGSVSTLTIQRTQQEDSAVYLCASSLEAQVHGNTIYFGEGSWLTVV.

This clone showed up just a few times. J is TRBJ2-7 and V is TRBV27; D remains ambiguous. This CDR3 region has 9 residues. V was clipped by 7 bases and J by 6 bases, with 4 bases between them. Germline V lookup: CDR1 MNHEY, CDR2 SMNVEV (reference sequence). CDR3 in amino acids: CASTSEQYF. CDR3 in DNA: TGTGCCAGCACCAGCGAGCAGTACTTC.

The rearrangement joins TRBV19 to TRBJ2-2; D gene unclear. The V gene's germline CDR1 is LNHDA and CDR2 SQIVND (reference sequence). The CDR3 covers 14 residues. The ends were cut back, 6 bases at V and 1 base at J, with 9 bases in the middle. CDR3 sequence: CASSRQMNTGELFF. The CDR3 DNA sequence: TGTGCCAGTAGCCGTCAGATGAACACCGGGGAGCTGTTTTTT.